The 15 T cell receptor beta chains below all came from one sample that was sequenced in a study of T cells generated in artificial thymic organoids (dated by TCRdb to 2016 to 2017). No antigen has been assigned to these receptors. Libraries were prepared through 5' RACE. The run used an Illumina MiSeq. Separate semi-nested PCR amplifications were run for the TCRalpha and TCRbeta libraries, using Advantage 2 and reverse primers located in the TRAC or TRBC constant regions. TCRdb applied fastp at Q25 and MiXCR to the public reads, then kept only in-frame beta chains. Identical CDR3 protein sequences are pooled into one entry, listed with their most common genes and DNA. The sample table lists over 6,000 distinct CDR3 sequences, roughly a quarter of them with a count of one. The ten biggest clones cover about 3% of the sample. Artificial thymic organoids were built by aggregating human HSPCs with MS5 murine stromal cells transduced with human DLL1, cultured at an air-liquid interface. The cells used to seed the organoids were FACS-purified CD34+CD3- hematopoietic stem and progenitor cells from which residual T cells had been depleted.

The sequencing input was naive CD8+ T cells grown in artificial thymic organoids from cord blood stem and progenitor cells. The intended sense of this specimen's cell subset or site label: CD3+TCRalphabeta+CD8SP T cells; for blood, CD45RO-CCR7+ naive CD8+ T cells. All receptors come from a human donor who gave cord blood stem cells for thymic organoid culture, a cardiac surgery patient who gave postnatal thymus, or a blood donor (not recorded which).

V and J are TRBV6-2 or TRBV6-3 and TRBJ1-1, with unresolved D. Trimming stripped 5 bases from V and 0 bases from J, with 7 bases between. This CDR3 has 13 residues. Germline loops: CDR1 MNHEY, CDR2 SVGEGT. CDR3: CASSEALNTEAFF. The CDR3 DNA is TGTGCCAGCAGTGAGGCCTTGAACACTGAAGCTTTCTTT.

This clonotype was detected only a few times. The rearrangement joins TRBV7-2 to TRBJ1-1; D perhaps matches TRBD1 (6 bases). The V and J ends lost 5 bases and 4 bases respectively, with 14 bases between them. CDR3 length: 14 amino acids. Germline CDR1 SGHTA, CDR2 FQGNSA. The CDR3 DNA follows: TGTGCCAGCAGCCCCGGGACACACCTCACTGAAGCTTTCTTT. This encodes CASSPGTHLTEAFF. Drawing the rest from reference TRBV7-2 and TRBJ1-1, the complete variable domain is GAGVSQSPSNKVTEKGKDVELRCDPISGHTALYWYRQSLGQGLEFLIYFQGNSAPDKSGLPSDRFSAERTGGSVSTLTIQRTQQEDSAVYLCASSPGTHLTEAFFGQGTRLTVV.

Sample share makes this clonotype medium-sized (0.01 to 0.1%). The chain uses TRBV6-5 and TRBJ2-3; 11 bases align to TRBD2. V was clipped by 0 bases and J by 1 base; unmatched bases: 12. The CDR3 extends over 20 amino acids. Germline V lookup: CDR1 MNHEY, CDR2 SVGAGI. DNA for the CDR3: TGTGCCAGCAGTTACTCTCGACGACTAGCGGGGATGCTAGGCACAGATACGCAGTATTTT. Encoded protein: CASSYSRRLAGMLGTDTQYF.

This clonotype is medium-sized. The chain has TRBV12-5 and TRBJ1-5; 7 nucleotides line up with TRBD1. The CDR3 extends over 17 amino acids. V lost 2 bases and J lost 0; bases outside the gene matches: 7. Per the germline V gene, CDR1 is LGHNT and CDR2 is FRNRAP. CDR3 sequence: CASGLTPTGCSNQPQHF. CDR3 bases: TGTGCTAGTGGTTTGACTCCGACAGGGTGTAGCAATCAGCCCCAGCATTTT.

CDR3 region: CASSQDHTPTGELFF. The CDR3, as DNA: TGCGCCAGCAGCCAAGATCACACTCCCACCGGGGAGCTGTTTTTT. V is TRBV4-3 and J is TRBJ2-2; D call uncertain. This CDR3 has 15 residues. With 0 bases removed from V and 4 bases from J, the gap between germline ends came to 9 bases. CDR1 LGHNA and CDR2 YSLEER come from the germline V gene.

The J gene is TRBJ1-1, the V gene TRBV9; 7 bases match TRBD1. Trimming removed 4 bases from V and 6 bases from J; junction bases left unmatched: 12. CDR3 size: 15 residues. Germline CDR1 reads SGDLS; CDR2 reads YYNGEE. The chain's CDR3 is CASSSSRGRRAEAFF. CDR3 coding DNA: TGTGCCAGCAGCTCAAGCAGGGGGAGGAGGGCTGAAGCTTTCTTT.

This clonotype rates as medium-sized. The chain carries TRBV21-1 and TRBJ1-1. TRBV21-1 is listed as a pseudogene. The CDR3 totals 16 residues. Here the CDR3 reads CASSKDDAGSVTEAFF. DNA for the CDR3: TGTGCCAGCAGCAAAGATGACGCAGGCTCCGTCACTGAAGCTTTCTTT.

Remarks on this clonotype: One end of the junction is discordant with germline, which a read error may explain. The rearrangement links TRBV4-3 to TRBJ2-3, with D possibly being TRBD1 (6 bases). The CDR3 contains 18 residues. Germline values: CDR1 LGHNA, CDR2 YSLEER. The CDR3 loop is CASSQEGAGTRSTDTQCF. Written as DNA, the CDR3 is TGCGCCAGCAGCCAAGAGGGGGCCGGGACACGTAGCACAGATACGCAGTGTTTT.

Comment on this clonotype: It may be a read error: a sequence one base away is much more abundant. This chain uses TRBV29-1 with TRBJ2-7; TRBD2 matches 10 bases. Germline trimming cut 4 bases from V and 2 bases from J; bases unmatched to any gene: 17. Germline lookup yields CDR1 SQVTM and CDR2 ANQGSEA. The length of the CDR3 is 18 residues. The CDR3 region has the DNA TGCAGCGTTGTGGGTGACAGGGTAAAGACTAGCGGGCCCTACGAGCAGTACTTC. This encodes CSVVGDRVKTSGPYEQYF.

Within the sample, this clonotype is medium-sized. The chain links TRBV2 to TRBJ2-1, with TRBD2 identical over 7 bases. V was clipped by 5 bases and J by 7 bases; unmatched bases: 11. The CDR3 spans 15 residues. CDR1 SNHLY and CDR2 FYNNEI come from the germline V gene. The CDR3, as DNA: TGTGCCAGCAGTCCCGAACGGGGCGGGGGAAATGAGCAGTTCTTC. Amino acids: CASSPERGGGNEQFF. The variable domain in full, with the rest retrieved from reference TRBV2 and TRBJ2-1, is EPEVTQTPSHQVTQMGQEVILRCVPISNHLYFYWYRQILGQKVEFLVSFYNNEISEKSEIFDDQFSVERPDGSNFTLKIRSTKLEDSAMYFCASSPERGGGNEQFFGPGTRLTVL.

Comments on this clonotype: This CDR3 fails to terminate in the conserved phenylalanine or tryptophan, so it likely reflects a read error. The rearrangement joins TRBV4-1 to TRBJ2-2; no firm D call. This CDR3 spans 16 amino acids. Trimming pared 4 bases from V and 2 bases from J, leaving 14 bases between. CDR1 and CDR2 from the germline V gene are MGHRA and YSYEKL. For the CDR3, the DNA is TGCGCCAGCAGCCCCTACTACAGACGAAACACCGGGGAGCTGTTTTAT. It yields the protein CASSPYYRRNTGELFY.

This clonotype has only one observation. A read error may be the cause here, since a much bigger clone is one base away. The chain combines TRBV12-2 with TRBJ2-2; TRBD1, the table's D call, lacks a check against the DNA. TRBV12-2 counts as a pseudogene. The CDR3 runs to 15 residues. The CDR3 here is CASRSTGANTGERFF. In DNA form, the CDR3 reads TGTGCAAGTCGCTCGACAGGGGCCAACACCGGGGAGCGGTTTTTT.

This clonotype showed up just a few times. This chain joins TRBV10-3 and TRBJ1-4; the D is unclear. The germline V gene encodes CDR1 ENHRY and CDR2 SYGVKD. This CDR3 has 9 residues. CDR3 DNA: TGTGCAACTAATGAAAAACTGTTTTTT. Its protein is CATNEKLFF.

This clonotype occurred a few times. The CDR3 protein is CSAGRGSVGGYTF. CDR3 DNA sequence: TGCAGTGCTGGACGCGGATCCGTGGGGGGCTACACCTTC. This sequence joins TRBV20-1 and TRBJ1-2, with D unresolved. V shed 5 bases and J shed 8 bases, with 18 bases lying between them. This CDR3 is 13 amino acids long. Germline loops: CDR1 DFQATT, CDR2 SNEGSKA (reference sequence).

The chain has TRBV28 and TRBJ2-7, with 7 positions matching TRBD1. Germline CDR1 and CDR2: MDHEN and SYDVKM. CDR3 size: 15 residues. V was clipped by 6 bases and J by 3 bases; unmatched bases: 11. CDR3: CASSPLGQAIYEQYF. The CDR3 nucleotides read TGTGCCAGCAGCCCCCTAGGACAGGCGATCTACGAGCAGTACTTC.